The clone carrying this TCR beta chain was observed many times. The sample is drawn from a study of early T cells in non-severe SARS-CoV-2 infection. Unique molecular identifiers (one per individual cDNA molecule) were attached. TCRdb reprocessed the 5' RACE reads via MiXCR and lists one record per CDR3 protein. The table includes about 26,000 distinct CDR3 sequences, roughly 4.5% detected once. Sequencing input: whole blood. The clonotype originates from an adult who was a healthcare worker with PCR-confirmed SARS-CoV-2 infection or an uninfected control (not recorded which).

The CDR3 spells CASSTIRVLSSGANVLTF. As DNA, the CDR3 is TGTGCCAGCAGCACCATAAGGGTCCTTTCTTCTGGGGCCAACGTCCTGACTTTC. This chain joins TRBV11-2 and TRBJ2-6; no reliable D call. Germline loops: CDR1 SGHAT, CDR2 FQNNGV. The CDR3 extends over 18 amino acids. V was shortened by 5 bases and J by 1 base, with 18 bases between the two germline ends.